The T cell receptor beta chain described here comes from a study of beta chain features in type 1 diabetes. Study findings and constraints: A PCR bias possibly favoring shorter templates would apply equally to patients and controls. Because the template was cDNA, high-expressing cells might be over-represented. Type 1 diabetes patients had moderately but significantly shorter TCRB CDR3s in all four CD4+ subsets.

Every isolated RNA sample was fully reverse transcribed, so sequencing captured expressed TCRB transcripts. Assay used: immunoSEQ multiplex PCR; TCRdb lists only in-frame clones, some missing. This table holds approximately 730,000 clones, 13% found once. One heparinised blood draw averaging approximately 100 mL was given by each donor. Sort purity for all populations was recorded as exceeding 98%. This clone was observed a handful of times. The target antigen is unknown. The origin of this receptor is a man younger than 30 with type 1 diabetes. Input material: naive CD4+ T cells from blood.

The CDR3 spells CASSSPREGARTEAFF. The CDR3 DNA is TGTGCCAGCAGTTCTCCCAGGGAGGGGGCGAGGACTGAAGCTTTCTTT. The chain links TRBV27 to TRBJ1-1, with 7 positions matching TRBD1. From germline, CDR1 is MNHEY and CDR2 SMNVEV (reference sequence). Losses at the gene ends were 4 bases for V and 5 bases for J; bases not matched to a gene: 13. The CDR3 sequence is 16 residues long.